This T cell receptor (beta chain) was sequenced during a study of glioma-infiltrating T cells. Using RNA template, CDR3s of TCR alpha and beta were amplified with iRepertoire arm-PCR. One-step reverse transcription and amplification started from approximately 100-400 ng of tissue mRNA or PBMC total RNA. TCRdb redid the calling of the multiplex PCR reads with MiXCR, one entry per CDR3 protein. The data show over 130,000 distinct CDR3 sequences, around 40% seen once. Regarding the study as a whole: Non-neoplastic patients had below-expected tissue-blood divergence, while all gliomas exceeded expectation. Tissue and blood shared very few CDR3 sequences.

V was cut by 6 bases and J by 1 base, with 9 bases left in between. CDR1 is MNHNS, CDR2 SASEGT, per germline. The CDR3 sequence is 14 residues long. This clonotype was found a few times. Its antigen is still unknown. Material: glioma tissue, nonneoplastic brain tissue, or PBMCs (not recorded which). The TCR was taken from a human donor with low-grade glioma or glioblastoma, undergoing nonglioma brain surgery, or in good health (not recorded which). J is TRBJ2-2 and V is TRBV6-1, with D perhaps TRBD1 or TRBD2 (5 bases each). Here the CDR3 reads CASSSGRNTGELFF. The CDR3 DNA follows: TGTGCCAGCAGCTCGGGACGGAACACCGGGGAGCTGTTTTTT.